These T cell receptor beta chains were read from a single sample in a study of blood T cell repertoires in COVID-19. The protocol was immunoSEQ multiplex PCR, while the TCRdb copy is restricted to in-frame clones and leaves out a portion. The table lists 300,000 or so clones, about nine tenths of them singletons, with 1% in the top ten. Specimen: peripheral blood. These receptors were obtained from a man aged 50 or older with active or convalescent COVID-19. CDR3s leave out the opening cysteine and the closing phenylalanine or tryptophan. Clone size is shown for a subset of rows, as once, few, many or a class of expanded clone.

.	TRBV18	ASSPPSREGTGELF
.	TRBV20-1	SASPRGGATYEQY
.	TRBV28	ASSPIQGTEAF
.	TRBV29-1	SVGAGRDEQF
.	TRBV7-9	ASSLDRSSGNTIY
.	TRBV11-2	ASSFRGQETQY
.	TRBV11-2	ASTWTGDEKLF
.	TRBV6-4	ARKLAGSAGELF
.	TRBV5-1	ASSPGQGTGNTIY
.	TRBV19	ASRERTGGFTDTQY
.	TRBV18	ASSNGLDGEQF
.	TRBV5-1	ASSPGTGFGKLF
.	TRBV28	ASSLRSSPLH
.	TRBV6-5	ASSLTGIDQPQH
many	TRBV2	ASSEGTGSTDTQY
.	TRBV5-1	ASSLDSGGDQPQH
.	TRBV11-2	ASSSLGYEQY
once	TRBV29-1	GAKEEKLF
.	TRBV6-2/TRBV6-3	ASSYPRLAGGPTYNEQF
.	TRBV30	AWSVVGQITEAF
.	TRBV29-1	SVLKTGVSYGYT
.	TRBV5-1	ASSAGSAGEQY
.	TRBV7-2	ASSPLREQY
.	TRBV28	ASSNRFMNTEAF
.	TRBV5-4	ASQAGQLTGELF
few	TRBV27	ASSLFPPGGRVQNEQY
.	TRBV15	ATSRGPTTGNTDTQY
.	TRBV7-2	ASSLAPGGEVEAF
.	TRBV5-1	ASSWGEVGEKLF
.	TRBV24-1	APKDRRSYNEQF
.	TRBV30	AWSRRGPGQGASYGELF
.	TRBV4-1	ASSQSGGLQETQY
.	TRBV5-1	ASRTGLVMSTEAF
once	TRBV2	ASIQHPNNYGYT
.	TRBV27	ASSFSGTTPGGYT
.	TRBV6-2/TRBV6-3	ASSLATGGLGTQY
.	TRBV5-1	ASSSGKTGTHNEQF
.	TRBV4-3	ASSQDLTSGASYNEQF
.	TRBV18	ASSPPRAGGGTDTQY
.	TRBV2	ASSESLGTGVRTEAF
.	TRBV7-9	ASSLQGTNYGYT
.	TRBV19	ASSIHGRGSNQPQH
once	TRBV28	ASSFSPGQGLTYEQY
.	TRBV18	ASSPFDRATDTQY
.	TRBV9	ASSVSSGGAYEQY
.	TRBV19	ASSSQGQETQY
.	TRBV19	ASTTGTGGANSNQPQH
.	TRBV5-6	ASSLASGQGAVGYT
.	TRBV18	ASSPGGNYGYT
.	TRBV27	ASSLQGFDSPLH
.	TRBV15	ATSREDRGSNYGYT
few	TRBV5-1	ASSLGGGFYNEQF
.	TRBV9	ASSTGQEVKY
.	TRBV18	ASSPLGLAGPLAEQY
.	TRBV2	ASSGTGQETQY
few	TRBV30	AWSLPSGNTGELF
.	TRBV2	ASRQSETQY